A single sample gave rise to the 9 T cell receptor beta chains below, sequenced in a study of STAT5B mutations in CD4+ large granular lymphocyte leukemia. Libraries were prepared by immunoSEQ multiplex PCR; TCRdb keeps only in-frame clonotypes and omits some of them. Of 20,000 to 25,000 clones listed, 60% to 80% are singletons. Specimen: CD4+ T cells from blood buffy coats. The source is a human donor in good health.

V and J are TRBV2 and TRBJ1-1; tentative D call: TRBD1 (5 bases). V lost 7 bases and J 4 bases, leaving 16 bases between the germline ends. The germline CDR1 and CDR2 sequences are SNHLY and FYNNEI. The CDR3 has 14 amino acids. The CDR3 sequence: CASTIQGGSTEAFF. The CDR3 DNA reads as TGTGCCAGCACCATTCAGGGAGGAAGCACTGAAGCTTTCTTT.

Note on this clone: Its ends do not fully match the called genes, so a read error is possible. The rearrangement joins TRBV5-6 to TRBJ2-3, with D tentatively TRBD2 (6 bases). CDR1 and CDR2 from the germline V gene are SGHDT and YYEEEE. CDR3 length: 15 residues. The CDR3 DNA sequence: TGTGCCAGCAGTTTGGGGGGTGGGAGCACAGATACGCAGTATTTT. Its protein product is CASSLGGGSTDTQYF.

The rearrangement links TRBV7-8 to TRBJ2-3; D remains unclear. The CDR3 has 12 amino acids. The germline gives CDR1 SGHVS, CDR2 FQNEAQ. V lost 5 bases and J lost 5, with 8 bases in between. The CDR3 region has the DNA TGTGCCAGCAGCCCTCGTGTAGATACGCAGTATTTT. This translates into CASSPRVDTQYF.

The rearrangement joins TRBV10-3 to TRBJ1-6; D unclear. The CDR3 contains 13 residues. V was cut by 5 bases and J by 6 bases, with 8 bases left in between. CDR1 is ENHRY, CDR2 SYGVKD, per germline. CDR3 in DNA: TGTGCCATCAGTCCTAACGGTAATTCACCCCTCCACTTT. As protein: CAISPNGNSPLHF.

Notes on this clone: Since no conserved phenylalanine or tryptophan closes the CDR3, a read error is the likely cause. It is unclear where the CDR3 begins or ends on the DNA, so no DNA is shown, and the CDR3 is as TCRdb lists it. The chain uses TRBV21-1 and TRBJ2-4; the table gives TRBD1 as D, unverified against the DNA. TRBV21-1 counts as a pseudogene. The CDR3 is 11 amino acids long, termini counted. This CDR3 is CASRWGTGASP.

A single count supports this clone. The rearrangement links TRBV5-4 to TRBJ1-4, with D hard to call. V was clipped by 4 bases and J by 0 bases, with 13 bases between them. This CDR3 comprises 16 residues. Germline CDR1 and CDR2: SGHNT and YYREEE (reference sequence). In DNA, the CDR3 is TGTGCCAGCAGCCAACGGACCGTTGCAACTAATGAAAAACTGTTTTTT. It encodes CASSQRTVATNEKLFF.

The gene calls are TRBV5-1 and TRBJ2-1; no firm D call. Germline lookup yields CDR1 SGHRS and CDR2 YFSETQ. V lost 6 bases and J 9 bases, leaving 19 bases between the germline ends. The CDR3 covers 14 residues. CDR3 protein: CASTDTSPPGEQFF. CDR3 bases: TGCGCCAGCACCGACACAAGTCCACCCGGTGAGCAGTTCTTC.

The V call is TRBV6-5, the J call TRBJ1-4; D is ambiguous. The CDR3 is made up of 15 amino acids. CDR1 and CDR2 from the germline V gene are MNHEY and SVGAGI. V was pared by 0 bases and J by 7 bases, with 12 bases between. CDR3 DNA sequence: TGTGCCAGCAGTTACTCACCTGGGTTTCCTGAAAAACTGTTTTTT. Translating gives CASSYSPGFPEKLFF.

This clone was detected once. This rearrangement joins TRBV5-1 to TRBJ2-3, with 9 bases lining up with TRBD2. Germline V gives CDR1 SGHRS, CDR2 YFSETQ. Germline trimming cut 3 bases from V and 5 bases from J; bases unmatched to any gene: 7. The CDR3 consists of 15 residues. The CDR3: CASSSVAGAGDTQYF. CDR3 coding DNA: TGCGCCAGCAGCTCCGTAGCGGGAGCTGGAGATACGCAGTATTTT.